This record looks at one T cell receptor (beta chain) sequence and its context. This CDR3 spans 14 amino acids. Per germline, CDR1 LNHNV and CDR2 YYDKDF (reference sequence). Trimming took off 1 base at V and 5 bases at J, with 9 bases between the two ends. Deep-level assay runs were performed. TCRdb's table, derived via immunoSEQ multiplex PCR, lists solely in-frame clones and lacks some. Of approximately 530,000 clones listed, 90% to 97% are singletons. These data come from a study of shared clonotypes between healthy human individuals. The material sequenced was naive CD4+ T cells sorted from blood. Subset reported: CD45RA+ positively selected. This chain connects TRBV15 to TRBJ2-1; D not resolved. This clonotype was obtained from a woman between 25 and 40 years old in good health. This CDR3 is CATSRVDRHNEQFF. The CDR3 DNA sequence: TGTGCCACCAGCAGAGTGGACCGGCACAATGAGCAGTTCTTC.